Listed below are T cell receptor beta chains from one sample, sequenced in a study of CD8+ T cells in alopecia areata. Sequenced by immunoSEQ multiplex PCR; TCRdb stores in-frame clones only, minus some. Here the sample spans about 82,000 clones, just over 50% being singletons. The specimen sequenced was NKG2D-high CD8+ T cells sorted from blood. The source of these receptors is a human donor with alopecia areata. Each CDR3 is given with its conserved first and last residue. D genes are given only for firm matches. Not every row has a clone size; where given, it reads once, few, many or a size class.

NA	TRBV30	TRBJ2-2	NA	CAWSVEGIMTSGELFF	TGTGCCTGGAGTGTTGAGGGTATAATGACTTCCGGGGAGCTGTTTTTT
NA	TRBV19	TRBJ2-4	NA	CASRSWKEGVAKNIQYF	TGTGCCAGTAGATCCTGGAAAGAGGGGGTTGCCAAAAACATTCAGTACTTC
NA	TRBV29-1	TRBJ1-2	NA	CSDEQGYGYTF	TGCAGCGACGAACAGGGCTATGGCTACACCTTC
TRBD2	TRBV30	TRBJ2-7	NA	CAWRPGGDYEQYF	TGTGCCTGGAGACCTGGGGGGGACTACGAGCAGTACTTC
TRBD1	TRBV9	TRBJ2-2	once	CASGTANTGELFF	TGTGCCAGCGGGACAGCGAACACCGGGGAGCTGTTTTTT
NA	TRBV27	TRBJ2-6	NA	CASTLRAGGANVLTF	TGTGCCAGCACCCTCAGGGCTGGCGGGGCCAACGTCCTGACTTTC
NA	TRBV7-9	TRBJ2-1	medium-sized	CASSWGFDNEQFF	TGTGCCAGCAGCTGGGGATTCGACAATGAGCAGTTCTTC
TRBD1	TRBV27	TRBJ1-5	NA	CASTPAGQGASNQPQHF	TGTGCCAGCACTCCTGCTGGACAGGGGGCAAGCAATCAGCCCCAGCATTTT
TRBD1	TRBV12-5	TRBJ1-1	NA	CASGLAGGKNTEAFF	TGTGCTAGTGGTTTGGCAGGGGGGAAGAACACTGAAGCTTTCTTT
TRBD1	TRBV9	TRBJ1-1	few	CASSVVQGANTEAFF	TGTGCCAGCAGCGTAGTTCAGGGGGCGAACACTGAAGCTTTCTTT
NA	TRBV30	TRBJ2-1	NA	CAWSVDEQFF	TGTGCCTGGAGTGTAGATGAGCAGTTCTTC
NA	TRBV28	TRBJ1-5	once	CASRVTAYSNQPQHF	TGTGCCAGCAGGGTGACAGCGTATAGCAATCAGCCCCAGCATTTT
NA	TRBV6-5	TRBJ1-5	NA	CASSGGLNQPQHF	TGTGCCAGCAGTGGGGGCCTCAATCAGCCCCAGCATTTT
NA	TRBV4-2	TRBJ1-2	NA	CASSQDMGGADGYTF	TGTGCCAGCAGCCAAGATATGGGGGGCGCCGACGGCTACACCTTC
NA	TRBV5-1	TRBJ1-1	NA	CASSLTPNTEAFF	TGCGCCAGCAGCTTGACACCGAACACTGAAGCTTTCTTT
NA	TRBV29-1	TRBJ2-7	NA	CSVEVPDTLSYEQYF	TGCAGCGTTGAAGTGCCCGACACCCTATCCTACGAGCAGTACTTC
NA	TRBV28	TRBJ2-1	few	CASTSWVASDEQFF	TGTGCCAGCACCTCGTGGGTGGCTAGCGATGAGCAGTTCTTC
TRBD1	TRBV27	TRBJ2-5	few	CAWSARTGQETQYF	TGTGCCTGGAGCGCCCGGACAGGACAAGAGACCCAGTACTTC
NA	TRBV2	TRBJ2-3	few	CASSERPNTQYF	TGTGCCAGCAGTGAAAGGCCAAATACGCAGTATTTT
TRBD2	TRBV29-1	TRBJ2-7	NA	CSVIAGTSYEQYF	TGCAGCGTTATAGCGGGAACCTCCTACGAGCAGTACTTC
NA	TRBV29-1	TRBJ1-1	NA	CSVGANTEAFF	TGCAGCGTTGGGGCCAACACTGAAGCTTTCTTT
NA	TRBV4-1	TRBJ1-1	NA	CASRRGQMNTEAFF	TGCGCCAGCAGGAGGGGACAAATGAACACTGAAGCTTTCTTT
NA	TRBV4-1	TRBJ2-7	NA	CASSQDGYEQYF	TGCGCCAGCAGCCAAGATGGGTACGAGCAGTACTTC
TRBD2	TRBV7-9	TRBJ2-3	NA	CASSSLAGITDTQYF	TGTGCCAGCAGCTCTCTAGCGGGGATCACAGATACGCAGTATTTT
NA	TRBV29-1	TRBJ1-4	few	CSVRTEYATNEKLFF	TGCAGCGTTAGGACAGAGTATGCAACTAATGAAAAACTGTTTTTT
NA	TRBV6-6	TRBJ2-2	NA	CATLTRPYGELFF	TGTGCCACCTTGACTAGACCCTACGGGGAGCTGTTTTTT
TRBD1	TRBV28	TRBJ2-7	NA	CASSLRGTANYEQYF	TGTGCCAGCAGTTTAAGAGGGACAGCCAACTACGAGCAGTACTTC
NA	TRBV28	TRBJ2-7	NA	CASGYWGRYYEQYF	TGTGCCAGCGGCTATTGGGGACGATACTACGAGCAGTACTTC
NA	TRBV29-1	TRBJ2-2	NA	CSGRGMANTGELFF	TGCAGCGGGAGGGGGATGGCGAACACCGGGGAGCTGTTTTTT
TRBD1	TRBV5-6	TRBJ2-7	NA	CASSAQGWEQYF	TGTGCCAGCAGCGCACAGGGGTGGGAGCAGTACTTC
NA	TRBV29-1	TRBJ2-5	NA	CSVEGLEETQYF	TGCAGCGTTGAAGGCCTAGAAGAGACCCAGTACTTC
TRBD2	TRBV27	TRBJ2-3	NA	CASMGGDEVYF	TGTGCCAGCATGGGAGGGGATGAGGTCTATTTT
NA	TRBV4-3	TRBJ2-3	few	CASSQGGLGDLKDTQYF	TGCGCCAGCAGCCAAGGGGGCTTAGGGGATCTTAAAGATACGCAGTATTTT
NA	TRBV29-1	TRBJ2-2	NA	CSVEGRRDTGELFF	TGCAGCGTTGAGGGGCGTAGGGACACCGGGGAGCTGTTTTTT
NA	TRBV14	TRBJ2-4	NA	CASSRTQNIQYF	TGTGCCAGCAGCCGAACTCAAAACATTCAGTACTTC
NA	TRBV5-1	TRBJ2-7	NA	CASSPGTDDWEQYF	TGCGCCAGCAGCCCCGGGACGGACGATTGGGAGCAGTACTTC
NA	TRBV28	TRBJ2-7	NA	CASRLDSSYEQYF	TGTGCCAGCAGGCTCGACAGCTCCTACGAGCAGTACTTC
NA	TRBV6-5	TRBJ2-6	NA	CASSYVGANVLTF	TGTGCCAGCAGTTACGTGGGGGCCAACGTCCTGACTTTC
TRBD2	TRBV2	TRBJ2-3	few	CASRLLAGADTQYF	TGTGCCAGCCGGCTCCTTGCGGGGGCAGATACGCAGTATTTT
TRBD2	TRBV7-8	TRBJ2-3	NA	CASSAPLADVTDTQYF	TGTGCCAGCAGCGCACCACTAGCGGACGTCACAGATACGCAGTATTTT
NA	TRBV5-1	TRBJ2-7	NA	CASSLELDYEQYF	TGCGCCAGCAGCTTGGAGTTGGACTACGAGCAGTACTTC
NA	TRBV7-9	TRBJ2-1	NA	CASSRTLGLTNEQFF	TGTGCCAGCAGCCGTACGCTGGGACTGACTAATGAGCAGTTCTTC
NA	TRBV5-6	TRBJ2-5	NA	CASSLRETQYF	TGTGCCAGCAGCTTGAGGGAGACCCAGTACTTC
NA	TRBV7-9	TRBJ2-7	few	CASSPLGNAAYEQYF	TGTGCCAGCAGCCCCCTCGGGAACGCGGCTTACGAGCAGTACTTC
NA	TRBV5-4	TRBJ2-1	few	CASSFTGEEQFF	TGTGCCAGCAGCTTCACTGGGGAAGAGCAGTTCTTC
TRBD1	TRBV27	TRBJ2-1	NA	CASSQQGNEQFF	TGTGCCAGCAGTCAACAGGGGAATGAGCAGTTCTTC
NA	TRBV5-1	TRBJ2-5	NA	CASTSGGGHQETQYF	TGCGCCAGCACCAGTGGAGGGGGTCATCAAGAGACCCAGTACTTC
NA	TRBV2	TRBJ2-7	medium-sized	CASRATTDLEQYF	TGTGCCAGCAGGGCAACGACAGATCTCGAGCAGTACTTC
NA	TRBV29-1	TRBJ1-1	NA	CSVEDLSPEAFF	TGCAGCGTTGAAGATCTAAGCCCTGAAGCTTTCTTT
NA	TRBV23-1	TRBJ1-5	NA	CASSRVIRGDQPQHF	TGCGCCAGCAGTCGCGTCATTAGGGGGGACCAGCCCCAGCATTTT
NA	TRBV6-5	TRBJ2-3	NA	CASSYSAGSTDTQYF	TGTGCCAGCAGTTACTCGGCGGGTAGCACAGATACGCAGTATTTT
NA	TRBV28	TRBJ2-4	NA	CASSSPELRPSYYF	TGTGCCAGCAGTTCCCCGGAGCTCCGGCCAAGTTACTACTTC
NA	TRBV29-1	TRBJ2-7	few	CSVDYGYEQYF	TGCAGCGTTGATTACGGCTACGAGCAGTACTTC